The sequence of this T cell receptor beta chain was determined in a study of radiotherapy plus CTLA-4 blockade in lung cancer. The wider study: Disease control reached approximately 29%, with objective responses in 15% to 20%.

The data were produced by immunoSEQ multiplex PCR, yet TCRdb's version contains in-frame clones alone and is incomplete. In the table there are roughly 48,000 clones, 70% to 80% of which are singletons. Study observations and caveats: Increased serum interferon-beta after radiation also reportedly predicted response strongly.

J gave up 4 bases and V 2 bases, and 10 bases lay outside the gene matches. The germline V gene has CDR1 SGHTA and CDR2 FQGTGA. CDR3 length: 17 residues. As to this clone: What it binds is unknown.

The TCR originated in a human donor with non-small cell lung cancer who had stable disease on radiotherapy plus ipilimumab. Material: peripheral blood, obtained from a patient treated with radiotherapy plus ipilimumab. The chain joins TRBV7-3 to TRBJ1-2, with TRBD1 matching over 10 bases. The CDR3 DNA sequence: TGTGCCAGCAGCTTAGACAGGGGGCTAGTGGAACTCTATGGCTACACCTTC. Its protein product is CASSLDRGLVELYGYTF. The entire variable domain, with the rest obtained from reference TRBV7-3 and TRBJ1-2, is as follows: GAGVSQTPSNKVTEKGKYVELRCDPISGHTALYWYRQSLGQGPEFLIYFQGTGAADDSGLPNDRFFAVRPEGSVSTLKIQRTERGDSAVYLCASSLDRGLVELYGYTFGSGTRLTVV.